These T cell receptor beta chains were read from a single sample in a study of T cells in Graves' hyperthyroidism and ophthalmopathy. Via MiXCR, TCRdb re-called the multiplex PCR reads, giving one row per CDR3 protein. The table shows around 240,000 distinct CDR3 sequences, with about 15% occurring only once. The material sequenced was blood. These receptor sequences come from a woman between 18 and 29 years old with Graves' ophthalmopathy. The CDR3 runs from the conserved cysteine through the conserved F or W. A D gene is named only where the DNA matches it firmly. Clone size appears in some rows only: once, few, many, or a class for an expanded clone.

TRBV2	many	TRBJ1-1	.	CASSASGYAEAFF	TGTGCCAGCAGTGCTTCGGGTTATGCTGAAGCTTTCTTT
TRBV29-1	many	TRBJ2-7	TRBD1	CSVRTGWNSYEQYF	TGCAGCGTGAGGACAGGATGGAATTCCTACGAGCAGTACTTC
TRBV9	many	TRBJ1-2	.	CASSGNRRTNYGYTF	TGTGCCAGCAGCGGAAACCGACGGACCAACTATGGCTACACCTTC
TRBV28	many	TRBJ1-2	TRBD1	CASSPETGARGYTF	TGTGCCAGCAGTCCAGAGACAGGGGCACGGGGCTACACCTTC
TRBV3-1	few	TRBJ2-1	TRBD2	CASSQDLGGGAGNEQFF	TGTGCCAGCAGCCAAGATCTGGGCGGGGGGGCTGGTAATGAGCAGTTCTTC
TRBV12-3/TRBV12-4	many	TRBJ2-3	TRBD2	CASRAGTSGIDTQYF	TGTGCCAGCAGGGCCGGGACTAGCGGGATAGATACGCAGTATTTT
TRBV7-9	.	TRBJ1-1	.	CASSSSGGNAEAFF	TGTGCCAGCAGCTCTTCGGGGGGCAACGCTGAAGCTTTCTTT
TRBV9	many	TRBJ1-2	TRBD1	CASSEGQGESYGYTF	TGTGCCAGCAGCGAGGGACAGGGTGAGAGCTATGGCTACACCTTC
TRBV30	many	TRBJ2-1	TRBD2	CAWSVGGRAIYEQFF	TGTGCCTGGAGTGTGGGGGGGAGGGCCATATATGAGCAGTTCTTC
TRBV10-3	many	TRBJ2-5	.	CAISGKRPTGARSQYF	TGTGCCATCAGTGGGAAACGACCCACCGGGGCCAGATCCCAGTACTTC
TRBV6-2/TRBV6-3	many	TRBJ2-2	TRBD1	CASSHRGLTGELFF	TGTGCCAGCAGTCACAGGGGGCTGACCGGGGAGCTGTTTTTT
TRBV5-5	many	TRBJ2-1	.	CASSFQGHNEQFF	TGTGCCAGCAGCTTCCAGGGGCACAATGAGCAGTTCTTC
TRBV12-3/TRBV12-4	many	TRBJ2-5	.	CASSLALAARETQYF	TGTGCCAGCAGTTTAGCGCTGGCTGCTCGAGAGACCCAGTACTTC
TRBV3-1	many	TRBJ2-6	.	CASRGIDGRLEGSGANVLTF	TGTGCCAGCAGGGGGATTGACGGGCGACTCGAGGGCTCTGGGGCCAACGTCCTGACTTTC
TRBV28	many	TRBJ2-3	.	CASSPLNPQGPQYF	TGTGCCAGCAGTCCCTTAAACCCACAGGGCCCGCAGTATTTT
TRBV5-5	.	TRBJ1-2	.	CASSLVSGRGKGYTF	TGTGCCAGCAGCTTGGTGTCGGGGAGAGGAAAAGGCTACACCTTC
TRBV20-1	many	TRBJ2-3	TRBD2	CSARVTSSGSDTQYF	TGCAGTGCTAGAGTTACGTCTAGCGGATCAGATACGCAGTATTTT
TRBV12-3/TRBV12-4	many	TRBJ2-7	.	CASSLAGTLEQYF	TGTGCCAGCAGTTTAGCGGGGACATTAGAGCAGTACTTC
TRBV7-2	many	TRBJ1-2	.	CASSLSVGQALYGYTF	TGTGCCAGCAGCTTAAGTGTGGGACAAGCGTTGTATGGCTACACCTTC
TRBV7-2	few	TRBJ2-1	.	CASSLAGTNEQFF	TGTGCCAGCAGCTTAGCCGGGACGAATGAGCAGTTCTTC
TRBV2	many	TRBJ2-7	.	CASSERRGGGPLYEQYF	TGTGCCAGCAGTGAACGAAGGGGGGGGGGTCCCCTCTACGAGCAGTACTTC
TRBV6-1	.	TRBJ2-1	TRBD2	CASSEVWGLAGTIYNEQFF	TGTGCCAGCAGTGAAGTTTGGGGACTAGCGGGGACGATATACAATGAGCAGTTCTTC
TRBV29-1	many	TRBJ2-7	.	CSVLIRGGSYEQYF	TGCAGCGTTTTAATCCGGGGTGGTTCCTACGAGCAGTACTTC
TRBV7-8	many	TRBJ1-1	.	CASSASGTPGNEAFF	TGTGCCAGCAGCGCCTCCGGGACACCGGGGAATGAAGCTTTCTTT